This TCR beta chain was obtained from a study of blood T cell repertoires in COVID-19. Across the study: Samples representing acute and convalescent COVID-19 were sourced from the United States, Italy and Spain.

As originally analysed: How many nucleated cells were present was estimated from reference gene primer amplification. The table came from immunoSEQ multiplex PCR; TCRdb's copy has only in-frame clones and leaves some out. V, J and clone size derive from that table, while D and trimming were established from the DNA sequence. The sample yields about 250,000 clones, around four fifths seen once. The germline V gene encodes CDR1 SGHTA and CDR2 FQGNSA. V lost 5 bases and J 4 bases, leaving 14 bases between the germline ends. The CDR3 has 14 amino acids. The sequence was collected from a woman between 55 and 75 years old with active or convalescent COVID-19. Sample: peripheral blood. The chain employs TRBV7-2 and TRBJ1-2; weak D call: TRBD1 (5 bases). CDR3 sequence: CASSPEGTFYGYTF. The CDR3, as DNA: TGTGCCAGCAGCCCCGAGGGGACTTTCTATGGCTACACCTTC.